This T cell receptor beta chain comes out of a study of PD-L1 blockade in urothelial cancer. Stated time point: peripheral blood 6 weeks after treatment start. Per the germline V gene, CDR1 is SGHDT and CDR2 is YYEEEE. Trimming at V came to 7 bases and at J to 6 bases, leaving 6 bases not matched to a gene. The length of the CDR3 is 13 residues. As concerns this clone: The antigen remains undetermined.

Here immunoSEQ multiplex PCR was the method, and the copy in TCRdb shows in-frame clones only, minus some. The table shows about 120,000 clones, with around 89% occurring only once. Study-wide findings and caveats: In blood sampled pretreatment, TCR clonality below the median predicted better survival.

The TCR comes from a man aged 55 to 70 with urothelial cancer. The gene calls are TRBV5-6 and TRBJ1-4; 7 nucleotides line up with TRBD1. This sample comprised PBMCs, obtained around atezolizumab (anti-PD-L1) treatment. CDR3 sequence reads: CASSDRVHEKLFF. CDR3 DNA: TGTGCCAGCTCCGACAGGGTACATGAAAAACTGTTTTTT.